Sequencing of this T cell receptor beta chain was carried out in a study of sequential checkpoint blockade in melanoma. TCRdb's copy holds only in-frame clones and misses some; the assay was immunoSEQ multiplex PCR. The sample yields roughly 20,000 clones, approximately 81% seen once. Trimming cost V 3 bases and J 7 bases; bases outside gene matches: 10. From germline, CDR1 is SEHNR and CDR2 FQNEAQ (reference sequence). The CDR3 length is 15 residues. This clone showed up just a few times. Treatment indicated: randomized to nivolumab then ipilimumab (arm A) or the reverse (arm B). None of the patients previously received DNA-damaging chemotherapy.

The chain couples TRBV7-9 to TRBJ2-7; 9 nucleotides align to TRBD1. The sequence was collected from a human donor with melanoma. The sequencing used CD8+ T cells sorted from blood (inferred from file names), collected from a patient given nivolumab and ipilimumab in sequence. CDR3 protein: CASSFHDRQGGEQYF. The DNA of the CDR3 is TGTGCCAGCAGCTTCCACGATAGACAGGGGGGTGAGCAGTACTTC.